These 27 T cell receptor beta chains share one sample of origin, sequenced in a study of spatial heterogeneity in lung cancer (dated by TCRdb to the late 2010s). Receptors were amplified or captured by 5' RACE. Sequenced using a NextSeq 500. In-frame beta chains were kept once TCRdb had trimmed the public reads at Q25 with fastp and called clones with MiXCR. A single entry per CDR3 protein holds the most common genes and DNA from its merged rows. Recorded for this sample are about 20,000 distinct CDR3 sequences; about 19% of them occurred a single time. In total, the top ten clones hold more than 13% of the sample. Read against the paper, the sample's time point label means: sample taken at primary tumor resection. Without any cell sorting, TCR sequencing was performed on whole RNA extracted either from tumor and nontumor lung tissue or from cryopreserved PBMC samples. The sample in question was PBMCs, obtained at surgery. These receptors all come from a male donor with early-stage non-small cell lung cancer.

This clonotype was recorded many times. The genes are TRBV14 and TRBJ2-1; D is unresolved. V gave up 2 bases and J gave up 0 bases, with 17 bases separating them. The CDR3 covers 18 residues. Germline V gene lookup returns CDR1 SGHDN and CDR2 FVKESK. CDR3 nucleotide sequence: TGTGCCAGCAGCCAATTAGCTTTCCGGTTGAGCTCCTACAATGAGCAGTTCTTC. Encoded protein: CASSQLAFRLSSYNEQFF. The full variable domain, with the rest looked up from reference TRBV14 and TRBJ2-1, is EAGVTQFPSHSVIEKGQTVTLRCDPISGHDNLYWYRRVMGKEIKFLLHFVKESKQDESGMPNNRFLAERTGGTYSTLKVQPAELEDSGVYFCASSQLAFRLSSYNEQFFGPGTRLTVL.

This clonotype was found many times. This sequence joins TRBV29-1 and TRBJ2-5; D call uncertain. Trimming shortened V by 0 bases and J by 0 bases, and 5 bases separated the two germline ends. CDR3 size: 13 residues. CDR1 and CDR2 from the germline V gene are SQVTM and ANQGSEA. The CDR3 reads CSVEEDYQETQYF. CDR3 DNA: TGCAGCGTTGAAGAAGACTACCAAGAGACCCAGTACTTC. The whole variable domain, filled in from reference TRBV29-1 and TRBJ2-5, reads SAVISQKPSRDICQRGTSLTIQCQVDSQVTMMFWYRQQPGQSLTLIATANQGSEATYESGFVIDKFPISRPNLTFSTLTVSNMSPEDSSIYLCSVEEDYQETQYFGPGTRLLVL.

This clonotype has just a few counts. The rearrangement links TRBV9 to TRBJ2-1; D may be TRBD1 (6 bases). The germline V and J ends were trimmed by 4 bases and 4 bases, with 15 bases remaining between them. Germline assignment: CDR1 SGDLS and CDR2 YYNGEE. CDR3 length: 15 residues. CDR3 in amino acids: CASSLSQGPYNEQFF. CDR3 nucleotides: TGTGCCAGCAGCTTATCTCAGGGGCCGTACAATGAGCAGTTCTTC. The whole variable domain, remainder taken from reference TRBV9 and TRBJ2-1, is DSGVTQTPKHLITATGQRVTLRCSPRSGDLSVYWYQQSLDQGLQFLIQYYNGEERAKGNILERFSAQQFPDLHSELNLSSLELGDSALYFCASSLSQGPYNEQFFGPGTRLTVL.

This clonotype showed up many times. The CDR3 reads CASSLTLSEQYF. CDR3 sequence (DNA): TGTGCCAGCAGCTTAACCCTCTCCGAGCAGTACTTC. The chain uses TRBV7-2 and TRBJ2-7; D is ambiguous. Germline-derived CDR1 and CDR2 are SGHTA and FQGNSA. Trimming pared 2 bases from V and 6 bases from J, leaving 8 bases between. The CDR3 length is 12 residues.

This clonotype has only a few counts. The chain is built from TRBV3-1 and TRBJ2-7, with D tentatively TRBD1 (6 bases). Germline V lookup: CDR1 LGHDT, CDR2 YNNKEL (reference sequence). The length of the CDR3 is 13 residues. V gave up 3 bases and J gave up 1 base, with 7 bases separating them. CDR3 sequence: CASSHGQSYEQYF. The CDR3 coding sequence is TGTGCCAGCAGCCACGGACAGTCCTACGAGCAGTACTTC.

The V gene is TRBV19, the J gene TRBJ1-4; D may be TRBD1 (5 bases). Trimming took 9 bases from V and 7 from J, leaving 18 bases between them. CDR3 length equals 14 residues. Germline V gives CDR1 LNHDA, CDR2 SQIVND (reference sequence). The CDR3 nucleotides are TGTGCCAGCCAAAGAGCCGGGGCCGTTGAAAAACTGTTTTTT. Protein sequence: CASQRAGAVEKLFF. The whole variable domain, filled in from reference TRBV19 and TRBJ1-4, reads DGGITQSPKYLFRKEGQNVTLSCEQNLNHDAMYWYRQDPGQGLRLIYYSQIVNDFQKGDIAEGYSVSREKKESFPLTVTSAQKNPTAFYLCASQRAGAVEKLFFGSGTQLSVL.

This clonotype was observed a handful of times. V is TRBV5-1 and J is TRBJ1-5, with unresolved D. The germline V and J ends were trimmed by 0 bases and 0 bases, with 16 bases remaining between them. Germline loops: CDR1 SGHRS, CDR2 YFSETQ. This CDR3 comprises 18 residues. The CDR3 sequence is CASSLEPRTAYSNQPQHF. The CDR3 nucleotides are TGCGCCAGCAGCTTGGAGCCCCGTACAGCGTATAGCAATCAGCCCCAGCATTTT.

V is TRBV20-1 and J is TRBJ2-1; the D call may be TRBD1 or TRBD2 (6 bases each). The CDR3 runs 14 residues. CDR1 and CDR2 from the germline V gene are DFQATT and SNEGSKA (reference sequence). The CDR3 DNA follows: TGCGGAGGGAATAGGGGGGAACCCTACAATGAGCAGTTCTTC. Translated: CGGNRGEPYNEQFF.

CDR3 nucleotide sequence: TGTGCCAGCAGCGTCTTTTGGGGTAGCTCCCCCAGAGACGAGCAGTACTTC. Translation gives CASSVFWGSSPRDEQYF. This rearrangement joins TRBV7-8 to TRBJ2-7; D not certain. CDR3 length equals 17 residues. V lost 5 bases, J lost 5 bases, and 25 bases lay in between. Germline V gene data show CDR1 as SGHVS and CDR2 as FQNEAQ.

The chain carries TRBV7-2 and TRBJ2-5; 8 nucleotides align to TRBD1. The V gene end was trimmed by 1 base and the J gene end by 2 bases; junction bases not matched to a gene: 6. Germline values: CDR1 SGHTA, CDR2 FQGNSA. The length of the CDR3 is 16 residues. The CDR3 DNA sequence: TGTGCCAGCAGCTTAGTCGACAGGGGCCATCAAGAGACCCAGTACTTC. Translating gives CASSLVDRGHQETQYF.

This clonotype was recorded a few times. J is TRBJ2-7 and V is TRBV6-5; D perhaps matches TRBD2 (5 bases). Between the trimmed V and J ends, which lost 8 bases and 6 bases, there was a span of 11 bases. The CDR3 runs 11 residues. In germline, CDR1 is MNHEY, CDR2 SVGAGI. The CDR3 DNA reads TGTGCCAGCCGGGCGGGTTCCGAGCAGTACTTC. Protein: CASRAGSEQYF.

A word on this clonotype: This sequence may be a read error, since a much larger clone differs from it by one base. The chain uses TRBV4-2 and TRBJ2-5, with D hard to call. The CDR3 totals 13 residues. The germline gives CDR1 LGHNA, CDR2 YNFKEQ. The CDR3, as DNA: TGTGTCAGCAGCCAAGTTCTTCAAGAGACCCAGTACTTC. This translates into CVSSQVLQETQYF.

Here the CDR3 DNA reads TGTGCCAGCAGGGAGTACACCGGGGAGCTGTTTTTT. The encoded protein is CASREYTGELFF. The V call is TRBV2, the J call TRBJ2-2; the D is unclear. The CDR3 is 12 residues long. Trimming removed 6 bases at V and 3 bases at J, with 5 bases between. Germline V gene data show CDR1 as SNHLY and CDR2 as FYNNEI.

The V gene is TRBV3-1, the J gene TRBJ2-3; TRBD2 matches 12 bases. This CDR3 spans 14 amino acids. Germline V lookup: CDR1 LGHDT, CDR2 YNNKEL (reference sequence). The trim removed 5 bases at V and 6 bases at J, leaving 3 bases unmatched. The CDR3 DNA reads as TGTGCCAGCAGCGAGACTAGCGGGGGTGATACGCAGTATTTT. This encodes CASSETSGGDTQYF.

The V gene is TRBV12-3 or TRBV12-4, the J gene TRBJ2-3; no clear D gene. This CDR3 has 13 amino acids. Trimming cost V 7 bases and J 4 bases, with 12 bases left between them. In DNA form, the CDR3 reads TGTGCCAGCAACCAACAGAGCTCAGATACGCAGTATTTT. Amino acids: CASNQQSSDTQYF.

This chain uses TRBV7-2 with TRBJ2-5; 7 bases fit TRBD2. Trimming took 4 bases from V and 2 from J; bases not matched to a gene: 7. The CDR3 totals 15 residues. Germline assignment: CDR1 SGHTA and CDR2 FQGNSA. CDR3 protein: CASSWAAGTQETQYF. As DNA, the CDR3 is TGTGCCAGCAGCTGGGCAGCGGGGACGCAAGAGACCCAGTACTTC.

On this clonotype: Just one base apart from a much larger clone, this may be a read error. V gene TRBV18 combines with J gene TRBJ1-2; 11 positions agree with TRBD1. CDR3 length: 14 amino acids. In germline, CDR1 is KGHSH, CDR2 LQKENI. V gave up 3 bases and J gave up 4 bases; unmatched junction bases: 1. The CDR3 bases are TGTGCCAGCTCACCCGGGACAGGGGGCTATGGCTACACCTTC. It is translated as CASSPGTGGYGYTF.

This clonotype was seen ten or more times. The chain couples TRBV9 to TRBJ1-1; D is unclear. V was cut by 0 bases and J by 2 bases, with 8 bases left in between. In germline, CDR1 is SGDLS, CDR2 YYNGEE. The CDR3 totals 14 residues. In nucleotides, the CDR3 is TGTGCCAGCAGCGTAGGTCGGTTCAACACTGAAGCTTTCTTT. Protein product: CASSVGRFNTEAFF.

This chain connects TRBV10-3 to TRBJ2-7; D ambiguous. Germline loops: CDR1 ENHRY, CDR2 SYGVKD. The germline V and J ends were trimmed by 3 bases and 2 bases, with 8 bases remaining between them. The CDR3 totals 13 residues. The CDR3: CAISDQEPYEQYF. CDR3 bases: TGTGCCATCAGTGACCAAGAACCCTACGAGCAGTACTTC.

The chain has TRBV5-1 and TRBJ2-5, with D hard to call. Germline lookup yields CDR1 SGHRS and CDR2 YFSETQ. The V end lost 4 bases, the J end lost 5 bases, and 18 bases lay between the germline ends. This CDR3 spans 15 amino acids. CDR3 in amino acids: CASSLGLTPSETQYF. The CDR3 coding sequence is TGCGCCAGCAGCCTCGGCCTTACCCCTTCGGAGACCCAGTACTTC.

This clonotype was counted only a few times. The CDR3 nucleotides are TGTGCCAGCAGTTTTGCCCCTGGGCAGTCCTACGAGCAGTACTTC. Its translation: CASSFAPGQSYEQYF. The V call is TRBV12-3 or TRBV12-4, the J call TRBJ2-7; D uncertain. V dropped 3 bases and J dropped 1 base, with 13 bases sitting between them. The CDR3 is made up of 15 amino acids.

Ten or more counts support this clonotype. V usage is TRBV11-1 and J usage is TRBJ1-1; D may be TRBD1 (5 bases). The V and J ends lost 3 bases and 1 base respectively, with 9 bases between them. This CDR3 spans 14 amino acids. Germline lookup yields CDR1 SGHAT and CDR2 FQDESV (reference sequence). The chain's CDR3 is CASSLGRENTEAFF. The CDR3 DNA is TGTGCCAGCAGCTTGGGACGGGAGAACACTGAAGCTTTCTTT.

This chain joins TRBV4-1 and TRBJ2-5, with TRBD2 matching over 15 bases. Trimming at V came to 3 bases and at J to 0 bases, leaving 8 bases not matched to a gene. Germline values: CDR1 MGHRA, CDR2 YSYEKL. This CDR3 spans 19 amino acids. CDR3 in DNA: TGCGCCAGCAGCCACCCCGGACTAGCGGGGGGGCAGGACCAAGAGACCCAGTACTTC. Protein sequence: CASSHPGLAGGQDQETQYF.

This sequence joins TRBV3-1 and TRBJ2-2; D unclear. This CDR3 contains 12 residues. The V end was cut by 2 bases, the J end by 6 bases, with 4 bases between. Per the germline V gene, CDR1 is LGHDT and CDR2 is YNNKEL (reference sequence). The CDR3 sequence: CASSQSPGELFF. In nucleotides, the CDR3 is TGTGCCAGCAGCCAATCCCCCGGGGAGCTGTTTTTT.

By frequency in the sample, this clonotype is medium-sized. The chain combines TRBV18 with TRBJ2-7; 7 bases align to TRBD1. Germline V gene sequence: CDR1 KGHSH, CDR2 LQKENI. The CDR3 consists of 14 residues. Trimming cost V 3 bases and J 0 bases; bases outside gene matches: 2. CDR3 loop: CASSPDRSSYEQYF. CDR3 bases: TGTGCCAGCTCACCGGACAGGAGCTCCTACGAGCAGTACTTC.

V is TRBV7-9 and J is TRBJ2-3, with D unclear. The germline V and J ends were trimmed by 5 bases and 3 bases, with 18 bases remaining between them. The CDR3 spans 16 residues. CDR1 is SEHNR, CDR2 FQNEAQ, per germline (reference sequence). In nucleotides, the CDR3 is TGTGCCAGCAGCATGGACCGGCTGAAAGGGACAGATACGCAGTATTTT. This sequence encodes CASSMDRLKGTDTQYF.

This clonotype was recorded many times. V usage is TRBV12-3 or TRBV12-4 and J usage is TRBJ2-1; perhaps TRBD2 as D (6 bases). V was trimmed by 5 bases and J by 4 bases, leaving 18 bases between them. The CDR3 extends over 16 amino acids. Here the CDR3 DNA reads TGTGCCAGCAGTCCTGCCTTTGCGGGGCTATACAATGAGCAGTTCTTC. It yields the protein CASSPAFAGLYNEQFF.